The text below deals with one T cell receptor (beta chain). The antigen is unknown. A junction boundary mismatches the germline segment, possibly from a read error. The data belong to a study of T cell responses to AZD1222 COVID-19 vaccine. On the study more broadly: Combined were second doses at about 4 or about 12 weeks.

In germline, CDR1 is MDHEN, CDR2 SYDVKM. This CDR3 comprises 12 residues. Generated by immunoSEQ multiplex PCR, the TCRdb table keeps only in-frame clones and is missing some. The sample shows around 140,000 clones, approximately 90% of them seen only once. Study-wide results and caveats: Reports say nearly half of spike-specific TCRs go after unmutated variant regions. Donor demographics were predominantly white British with a female majority; clonal diversity may be underestimated. Repertoires were obtained only post-peak T cell response.

The receptor's source is an adult in good health. V usage is TRBV28 and J usage is TRBJ1-2; TRBD1 agrees at 9 bases. The sequencing here drew on peripheral blood, taken on day 0 of AZD1222 vaccination. DNA of the CDR3: TGTGCCAGCAGCAGACAGGGGGTGTTGACGGGCTTC. This gives the protein CASSRQGVLTGF.